This T cell receptor (beta chain) is drawn from a study of sequential checkpoint blockade in melanoma. In the study overall: Patients were randomized 1:1 to nivolumab-then-ipilimumab or ipilimumab-then-nivolumab first-line. Each arm's sequence ended with maintenance nivolumab.

The CDR3 extends over 14 amino acids. The germline gives CDR1 SGHTA, CDR2 FQGNSA. Trimming pared 6 bases from V and 6 bases from J, leaving 18 bases between. Repertoires were generated with immunoSEQ multiplex PCR, while TCRdb's copy carries only in-frame clones and drops some. This table has some 16,000 clones, roughly three quarters appearing once. Treatment described: randomized to nivolumab then ipilimumab (arm A) or the reverse (arm B). Live CD3+CD8+ CD19− CD56− cells were sorted from PBMCs. The genes are TRBV7-2 and TRBJ2-7, with a possible D match to TRBD2 (7 bases). The material was CD8+ T cells sorted from blood (inferred from file names), obtained from a patient given nivolumab and ipilimumab in sequence. This TCR was recovered from a human donor with melanoma. DNA of the CDR3: TGTGCCAGCAGGCCACCGGGGGGAGGGGGCGAGCAGTACTTC. Its protein is CASRPPGGGGEQYF. Full variable domain (remainder filled in from reference TRBV7-2 and TRBJ2-7): GAGVSQSPSNKVTEKGKDVELRCDPISGHTALYWYRQSLGQGLEFLIYFQGNSAPDKSGLPSDRFSAERTGGSVSTLTIQRTQQEDSAVYLCASRPPGGGGEQYFGPGTRLTVT.